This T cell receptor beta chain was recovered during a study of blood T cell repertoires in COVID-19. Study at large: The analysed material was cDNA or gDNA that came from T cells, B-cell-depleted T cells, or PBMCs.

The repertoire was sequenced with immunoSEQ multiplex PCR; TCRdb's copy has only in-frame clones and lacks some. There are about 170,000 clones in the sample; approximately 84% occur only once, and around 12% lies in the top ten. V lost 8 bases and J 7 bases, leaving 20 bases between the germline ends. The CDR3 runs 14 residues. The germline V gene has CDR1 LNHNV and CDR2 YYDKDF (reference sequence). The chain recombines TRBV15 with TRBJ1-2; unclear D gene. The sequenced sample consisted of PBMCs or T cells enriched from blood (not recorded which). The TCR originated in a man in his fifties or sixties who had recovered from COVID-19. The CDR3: CATSFGMGIGGYTF. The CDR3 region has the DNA TGTGCCACCTCCTTCGGGATGGGGATCGGTGGCTACACCTTC.